This T cell receptor beta chain was recovered during a study of T cells in localized non-small cell lung cancer. Study observations and caveats: Adjacent uninvolved lung tissue had the highest T cell clonality, exceeding tumor. Adjacent lung exhibited a median of 57 among the 100 most abundant tumor clones. Without multi-region sequencing, intratumor heterogeneity could not be excluded.

The CDR3 is 14 residues long. V gave up 7 bases and J gave up 2 bases, with 13 bases separating them. CDR1 is SGHDT, CDR2 YYEEEE, per germline. The protocol was immunoSEQ multiplex PCR, while the TCRdb copy is restricted to in-frame clones and leaves out a portion. Counted here are 35,000 to 50,000 clones, more than 85% occurring once; the ten biggest clones make up under 12%. As for this clone: No antigen is known for it.

This chain joins TRBV5-6 and TRBJ1-3, with D uncertain. The starting material was PBMCs, obtained before any cancer treatment. The TCR was taken from a woman aged 40-69 years with stage II lung adenocarcinoma. The CDR3 sequence: CASLDGATGNTIYF. CDR3 coding DNA: TGTGCCAGCCTGGACGGAGCGACTGGAAACACCATATATTTT.